These T cell receptor beta chains were read from a single sample in a study of molecular identifiers for immune sequencing clone quantification. TCRdb analysed the PCR reads with MiXCR anew, one entry per CDR3 protein. Among about 510,000 distinct CDR3 sequences listed, roughly 24% were seen once. The source material was naive CD8+ T cells from blood, with Jurkat cell RNA spiked in. The origin of the receptors is a human donor in good health. Some libraries in this study had Jurkat cell RNA spiked in. Each CDR3 is given with its conserved first and last residue. A D gene is named only where the DNA matches it firmly. Expanded clones are given a class, and other clones once, few, many or no size at all.

len	j_gene	d_gene	abundance	v_gene	CDR3nt	CDR3aa
15	TRBJ2-5	-	many	TRBV6-6	TGTGCCAGCAGTTACTTGGGGGCCGTCCAAGAGACCCAGTACTTC	CASSYLGAVQETQYF
15	TRBJ2-6	-	few	TRBV28	TGTGCCAGCAGCTCTCTACGGGTTGGGGCCAACGTCCTGACTTTC	CASSSLRVGANVLTF
14	TRBJ1-5	-	few	TRBV28	TGTGCCAGCAACCCCGGGACACCAAATCAGCCCCAGCATTTT	CASNPGTPNQPQHF
13	TRBJ2-7	-	-	TRBV6-2/TRBV6-3	TGTGCCAGCACCTCGGGGCGCCAATACGAGCAGTACTTC	CASTSGRQYEQYF
17	TRBJ2-3	TRBD2	few	TRBV13	TGTGCCAGCAGCTACGGGACTAGCGGGGCATTACGAGATACGCAGTATTTT	CASSYGTSGALRDTQYF
15	TRBJ2-7	TRBD1	-	TRBV7-6	TGTGCCAGCAGCCCGGGGACAGGGGGACTCTACAAGCAGTACTTC	CASSPGTGGLYKQYF
14	TRBJ2-5	-	-	TRBV27	TGTGCCAGCAGTCCCTATTCCGGGGCCGAGACCCAGTACTTC	CASSPYSGAETQYF
17	TRBJ1-5	-	few	TRBV7-8	TGTGCCAGCAGCTTAAAAGGAGCTAGGGTAGTAAATCAGCCCCAGCATTTT	CASSLKGARVVNQPQHF
13	TRBJ2-5	TRBD2	few	TRBV7-2	TGTGCCAGCAGCACCGGACTAGCAGAGACCCAGTGCTTC	CASSTGLAETQCF
14	TRBJ2-5	-	many	TRBV27	TGTGCCAGCAGTTTACTGGACAGCCAAGAGACCCAGTACTTC	CASSLLDSQETQYF
15	TRBJ2-7	-	many	TRBV7-2	TGTGCCAGCAGCTTGAGCGGAGAAAGCTCCTACGAGCAGTACTTC	CASSLSGESSYEQYF
15	TRBJ2-7	-	-	TRBV11-2	TGTGCCAGCAGCTTACTGGCGGGGGCCGTCGAAGAGCAGTACTTC	CASSLLAGAVEEQYF
15	TRBJ2-7	TRBD2	few	TRBV20-1	TGCAGTGCTAGGGATCAGACTAGCGGGAGAAACGAGCAGTACTTC	CSARDQTSGRNEQYF
12	TRBJ2-5	-	few	TRBV29-1	TGCAGAGCACAGGAGACGGGGGAGACCCAGTACTTC	CRAQETGETQYF
15	TRBJ2-2	-	-	TRBV9	TGTGCCAGCACCTGGGGGGATGGGGCGACCGGGGAGCTGTTTTTT	CASTWGDGATGELFF
14	TRBJ2-7	-	few	TRBV19	TGTGCCAGTAGTATTATCGCCGGATCCTACGAGCAGTACTTC	CASSIIAGSYEQYF
16	TRBJ1-5	-	few	TRBV4-1	TGCGCCAGCAGCCAAGAGCCAGGGGATTTTGTTGAGCCCCAGCATTTT	CASSQEPGDFVEPQHF
17	TRBJ2-7	-	-	TRBV12-5	TGTGCTAGTGGCCCCAGTAGTAGCCCCCAACAGACACCTGAGCAGTACTTC	CASGPSSSPQQTPEQYF
16	TRBJ2-5	-	-	TRBV7-2	TGTGCCAGCAGCTTAGGCCGGGTTGGTCGGCAAGAGACCCAGTACTTC	CASSLGRVGRQETQYF
14	TRBJ2-3	TRBD2	once	TRBV9	TGTGCCAGCAGCGTCGGGACCCTAGCGGGTACGCAGTATTTT	CASSVGTLAGTQYF
16	TRBJ2-1	-	-	TRBV20-1	TGCAGTGCTCCAACGTTGGGAGAGAGGATTACCAATGAGCAGTTCTTC	CSAPTLGERITNEQFF
15	TRBJ1-1	-	-	TRBV19	TGTGCCAGTACTAATTACGGGACGCGGGGCACTGAAGCTTTCTTT	CASTNYGTRGTEAFF
13	TRBJ2-7	-	few	TRBV4-3	TGCGCCAGCAGCCAAGCGTGGGGATACGAGCAGTACTTC	CASSQAWGYEQYF
16	TRBJ2-7	-	-	TRBV6-5	TGTGCCAGCAGTTACGGAGGTGGTAGCGGAAACTACGAGCAGTACTTC	CASSYGGGSGNYEQYF
14	TRBJ1-2	-	-	TRBV4-1	TGCGCCAGCAGCCAATATCTAATATTCTATGGCTACACCTTC	CASSQYLIFYGYTF
17	TRBJ2-1	-	-	TRBV12-3/TRBV12-4	TGTGCCAGCACAGCTCCAAAACAGGGTGAGGGATACAATGAGCAGTTCTTC	CASTAPKQGEGYNEQFF
15	TRBJ2-7	TRBD1	many	TRBV6-6	TGTGCCAGCAGCCGGACAGGGGCGGATTCATACGAGCAGTACTTC	CASSRTGADSYEQYF
13	TRBJ2-7	-	many	TRBV7-9	TGTGCCAGCAGCCCCCAACTGACCTACGAGCAGTACTTC	CASSPQLTYEQYF
12	TRBJ2-6	TRBD2	-	TRBV19	TGTGCCGTGCGGGGGGAGGCCAACGTCCTGACTTTC	CAVRGEANVLTF
14	TRBJ1-2	-	-	TRBV13	TGTGCCAGCAGCTCAGTCACAGGGAACTATGGCTACACCTTC	CASSSVTGNYGYTF
15	TRBJ1-1	TRBD1	-	TRBV7-9	TGTGCCAGCAGCCTAGAGAAGGGGGCTAAGACTGAAGCTTTCTTT	CASSLEKGAKTEAFF
21	TRBJ2-6	TRBD2	-	TRBV20-1	TGCAGTGCTAGAGATCTCCCAGAAGGGACTAGCGGGAGAACTGGGGCCAACGTCCTGACTTTC	CSARDLPEGTSGRTGANVLTF
15	TRBJ1-1	-	-	TRBV21-1	TGTGCCAGCAGCAAACGCGGACTCCTCCGGACTGAAGCTTTCTTT	CASSKRGLLRTEAFF
14	TRBJ2-7	TRBD1	many	TRBV28	TGTGCCAGCAGCTTGGGACAGGGGCCATACGAGCAGTACTTC	CASSLGQGPYEQYF
13	TRBJ2-7	-	many	TRBV20-1	TGCAGTGCTAGAGGGGGGATGGGCTACGAGCAGTACTTC	CSARGGMGYEQYF
15	TRBJ1-2	-	few	TRBV4-2	TGTGCCAGCAGCCAAGATGATGGCAGGGTGCGGGGCTACACCTTC	CASSQDDGRVRGYTF
14	TRBJ2-3	-	few	TRBV5-4	TGTGCCAGCAGCTTGGCCGGGCTGCCAGATACGCAGTATTTT	CASSLAGLPDTQYF
15	TRBJ2-7	-	few	TRBV30	TGTGCCTGGAGTGCCCCTCTGTGGAGCCCGGGGGAGCAGTACTTC	CAWSAPLWSPGEQYF
15	TRBJ1-1	-	-	TRBV6-1	TGTGACAGCAGTTTTTCAGGGGACACGGGGCCTGAAGCTTTCTTT	CDSSFSGDTGPEAFF
14	TRBJ2-1	-	many	TRBV25-1	TGTGCCAGCAGTACCCAGACAGTCTACAATGAGCAGTTCTTC	CASSTQTVYNEQFF
15	TRBJ1-5	-	-	TRBV7-2	TGTGCCCGCAGTACCCCCCGGGACAAAAATCAGCCCCAGCATTTT	CARSTPRDKNQPQHF
18	TRBJ2-7	-	few	TRBV6-6	TGTGCCAGCAGTTACCCAGGGGCGAACGGGGCCCCGTACTACGAGCAGTACTTC	CASSYPGANGAPYYEQYF
17	TRBJ2-3	-	-	TRBV14	TGTGCCAGCAGCCAAGATGCTAGCTTTTTTTCCACAGATACGCAGTATTTT	CASSQDASFFSTDTQYF
15	TRBJ1-3	TRBD1	-	TRBV25-1	TGTGCCAGCAGTGATGGGGACAGCTCTGGAAACACCATATATTTT	CASSDGDSSGNTIYF
13	TRBJ2-1	-	-	TRBV20-1	TGCAGTGCCAGAACGGAGTGGTTCAATGAGCAGTTCTTC	CSARTEWFNEQFF
15	TRBJ1-5	TRBD1	many	TRBV2	TGTGCCAGCACTGATGACAGGGGGCCCAATCAGCCCCAGCATTTT	CASTDDRGPNQPQHF
13	TRBJ1-2	-	few	TRBV12-3/TRBV12-4	TGTGCCAGCAGTTTGGGGTTTCTCGATGGCTACACCTTC	CASSLGFLDGYTF
13	TRBJ2-7	-	few	TRBV6-6	TGTGCCTCCCGATCTGGCCCTCACTACGAGCAGTACTTC	CASRSGPHYEQYF
14	TRBJ2-5	TRBD2	-	TRBV7-2	TGTGCCAGCAGCTTAGCTGCAGTCGGGGGGACCCAGCACTTC	CASSLAAVGGTQHF
17	TRBJ2-7	TRBD2	-	TRBV6-2/TRBV6-3	TGTGCCAGCAGTTATCTGACGGTAGCGGGGTCGTCCTACGAGCAGTACTTC	CASSYLTVAGSSYEQYF
16	TRBJ2-7	TRBD1	-	TRBV12-3/TRBV12-4	TGTGCCAGCAGTTTAAGCCCCGCTGAGAACAGGGGCGAGCAGTACTTC	CASSLSPAENRGEQYF
15	TRBJ1-1	-	few	TRBV19	TGTGCCAGTAGTATAGGCGGCAGGGCGAACACTGAAGCTTTCTTT	CASSIGGRANTEAFF
14	TRBJ1-5	-	few	TRBV28	TGTGCCAGCAGTCCGGGACGTTCCGATCAGCCCCAGCATTTT	CASSPGRSDQPQHF
14	TRBJ2-7	-	-	TRBV19	TGTGCCAGTAGTCCTGGGCCCGAGGGCTACGAGCAGTACTTC	CASSPGPEGYEQYF